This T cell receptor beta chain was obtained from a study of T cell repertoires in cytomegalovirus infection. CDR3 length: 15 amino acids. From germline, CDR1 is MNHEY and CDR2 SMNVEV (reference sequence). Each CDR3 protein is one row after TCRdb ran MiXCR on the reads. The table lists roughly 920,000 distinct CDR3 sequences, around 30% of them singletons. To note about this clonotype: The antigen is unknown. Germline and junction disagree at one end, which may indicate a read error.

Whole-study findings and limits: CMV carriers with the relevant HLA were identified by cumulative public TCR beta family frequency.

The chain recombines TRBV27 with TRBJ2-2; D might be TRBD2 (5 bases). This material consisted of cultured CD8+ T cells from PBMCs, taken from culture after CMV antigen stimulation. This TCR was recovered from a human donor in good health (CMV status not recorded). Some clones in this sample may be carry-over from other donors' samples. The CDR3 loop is CASSLSEVYTGERFF. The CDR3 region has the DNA TGTGCCAGCAGTTTGAGTGAGGTTTACACCGGGGAGCGGTTTTTT.